The T cell receptor (beta chain) under discussion was sequenced for a study of blood T cell repertoires in COVID-19. Across 24 US areas, participants ranged in age from roughly 18 to 95 years. Cohort placement rested on clinical history that participants reported themselves. Recovery among Cohort 3 donors was established by two negative PCRs, clearance, or symptom resolution. A word on this clone: Other DNA sequences from this sample encode an identical CDR3 as well.

Per the original methods: Reference gene primer amplification in the assay estimated nucleated cell counts. Data came from immunoSEQ multiplex PCR; TCRdb stores just in-frame clones and leaves some out. That table supplies the V and J calls and clone size; D and trimming were determined from the DNA. The sample has roughly 330,000 clones; over 75% are singletons. Germline-derived CDR1 and CDR2 are LNHDA and SQIVND (reference sequence). Trimming removed 4 bases from V and 3 bases from J; junction bases left unmatched: 3. CDR3 length: 14 residues. Sample: PBMCs or T cells enriched from blood (not recorded which). The chain employs TRBV19 and TRBJ1-5; 7 bases agree with TRBD1. This clonotype originated in a young woman who had recovered from COVID-19. This chain's CDR3 is CASSTGQDNQPQHF. The CDR3 DNA reads as TGTGCCAGTAGTACCGGACAGGACAATCAGCCCCAGCATTTT.